A selection of T cell receptor beta chains follows, all from one sample in a study of T cell changes during pregnancy in multiple sclerosis. Sequencing was performed with immunoSEQ multiplex PCR; in TCRdb, only in-frame clones are kept and a portion is missing. This sample has about 42,000 clones; about 85% occur once, and the top ten carry around 0.65%. This sample comprised CD4+ T cells from peripheral blood mononuclear cells, obtained before pregnancy. The receptors come from a female donor with multiple sclerosis, enrolled in a pregnancy study. CDR3s include the opening cysteine and the closing phenylalanine or tryptophan. Each record gives: J gene, clone size, V gene, D gene, CDR3 protein, CDR3 DNA. The D gene is left open where the match is weak. Clone sizes are given selectively: once, few, many, or a class where the clone is expanded.

>TRBJ2-1|many|TRBV4-1|NA
CASSQDIKGLREQFF
TGCGCCAGCAGCCAAGATATTAAAGGATTGAGGGAGCAGTTCTTC
>TRBJ2-6|NA|TRBV30|TRBD1
CAWSLTGGYSGANVLTF
TGTGCCTGGAGTTTGACAGGGGGTTACTCTGGGGCCAACGTCCTGACTTTC
>TRBJ1-5|NA|TRBV28|TRBD1
CASSQGGSNQPQHF
TGTGCCAGCAGTCAGGGGGGTAGCAATCAGCCCCAGCATTTT
>TRBJ2-5|NA|TRBV18|TRBD2
CATSVGLAGRRSQYF
TGTGCCACCTCAGTGGGTTTAGCGGGCCGGCGATCCCAGTACTTC
>TRBJ2-1|NA|TRBV11-2|TRBD2
CASSTGLAGGLEQFF
TGTGCCAGCAGCACCGGACTAGCGGGGGGGCTTGAGCAGTTCTTC
>TRBJ2-1|NA|TRBV6-1|TRBD2
CASSEGGGGTYNEQFF
TGTGCCAGCAGTGAAGGCGGGGGGGGCACCTACAATGAGCAGTTCTTC
>TRBJ1-5|NA|TRBV6-5|NA
CASSTGTEINQPQHF
TGTGCCAGCAGTACAGGGACCGAGATCAATCAGCCCCAGCATTTT
>TRBJ2-7|NA|TRBV11-3|TRBD1
CASSSGTALSYEQYF
TGTGCCAGCAGCTCCGGGACAGCCCTCTCCTACGAGCAGTACTTC
>TRBJ2-1|NA|TRBV27|NA
CASSLSLGARNEQFF
TGTGCCAGCAGTTTATCCCTGGGAGCGAGGAATGAGCAGTTCTTC
>TRBJ2-1|NA|TRBV27|TRBD2
CASRGGRAGRNEQFF
TGTGCCAGCAGGGGCGGGAGGGCGGGGAGGAATGAGCAGTTCTTC
>TRBJ2-5|NA|TRBV4-1|NA
CASSPAREVQETQYF
TGCGCCAGCAGCCCCGCCCGTGAGGTCCAAGAGACCCAGTACTTC
>TRBJ1-1|NA|TRBV11-2|NA
CASSLFRARRGTEAFF
TGTGCCAGCAGCTTATTCCGAGCCCGAAGGGGCACTGAAGCTTTCTTT
>TRBJ1-1|NA|TRBV5-1|TRBD1
CASSFAGGPLNTEAFF
TGCGCCAGCAGCTTCGCAGGGGGGCCCTTGAACACTGAAGCTTTCTTT
>TRBJ1-4|NA|TRBV30|NA
CAWSVGAGEKLFF
TGTGCCTGGAGTGTAGGAGCGGGCGAAAAACTGTTTTTT
>TRBJ2-4|NA|TRBV6-5|NA
CASSYSPGAKNIQYF
TGTGCCAGCAGTTACTCCCCAGGAGCCAAAAACATTCAGTACTTC
>TRBJ2-1|once|TRBV23-1|NA
CASDRGYRSYNEQFF
TGCGCCAGCGACCGCGGATACCGCTCCTACAATGAGCAGTTCTTC
>TRBJ1-3|NA|TRBV29-1|NA
CRARGLGNTIYF
TGCAGAGCCCGGGGATTGGGAAACACCATATATTTT
>TRBJ2-7|few|TRBV5-1|TRBD1
CASSLSAGQGVGEQYF
TGCGCCAGCAGCTTGTCTGCCGGACAGGGGGTAGGCGAGCAGTACTTC
>TRBJ1-2|once|TRBV1|NA
CTSSLDREEDYGYTF
TGCACCAGCAGCTTGGACAGGGAAGAGGACTATGGCTACACCTTC
>TRBJ1-6|few|TRBV7-2|NA
CASSLNIRGSPLHF
TGTGCCAGCAGCTTAAACATACGTGGCTCACCCCTCCACTTT
>TRBJ2-6|few|TRBV30|TRBD1
CAWSRTGYLLHISGANVLTF
TGTGCCTGGAGTCGGACAGGTTACCTGCTGCATATCTCTGGGGCCAACGTCCTGACTTTC
>TRBJ2-1|NA|TRBV27|TRBD2
CASSRTSSYEQFF
TGTGCCAGCAGTAGGACTAGCAGCTATGAGCAGTTCTTC
>TRBJ2-1|NA|TRBV2|TRBD2
CASSDPSGGNEQFF
TGTGCCAGCAGTGATCCTAGCGGTGGCAATGAGCAGTTCTTC
>TRBJ1-1|once|TRBV2|NA
CASTQEGGNTEAFF
TGTGCCAGCACCCAGGAAGGGGGGAACACTGAAGCTTTCTTT
>TRBJ2-1|few|TRBV11-3|TRBD2
CASSNPGGDNEQFF
TGTGCCAGCAGCAATCCGGGAGGAGACAATGAGCAGTTCTTC
>TRBJ1-4|NA|TRBV19|NA
CATSPGGTNEKLFF
TGTGCCACTTCCCCGGGGGGTACTAATGAAAAACTGTTTTTT
>TRBJ1-5|NA|TRBV10-2|TRBD1
CASSSTGGNQPQHF
TGCGCCAGCAGTTCGACAGGGGGTAATCAGCCCCAGCATTTT
>TRBJ2-1|NA|TRBV7-2|NA
CASSLRNGNEQFF
TGTGCCAGCAGCTTAAGAAACGGGAATGAGCAGTTCTTC
>TRBJ1-1|NA|TRBV27|NA
CARRQNYTEAFF
TGTGCCAGAAGACAGAATTACACTGAAGCTTTCTTT
>TRBJ1-5|NA|TRBV19|NA
CASSMSRFERFLNQPQHF
TGTGCCAGTAGTATGAGTAGATTTGAACGCTTCCTTAATCAGCCCCAGCATTTT
>TRBJ1-1|NA|TRBV7-9|NA
CASSSQTQGNTEAFF
TGTGCCAGCAGCTCCCAGACACAGGGGAACACTGAAGCTTTCTTT
>TRBJ1-3|NA|TRBV7-2|TRBD1
CASRTTGAKNTIYF
TGTGCCAGCAGGACCACAGGGGCTAAAAACACCATATATTTT
>TRBJ2-3|NA|TRBV7-3|NA
CASSPGASTDTQYF
TGTGCCAGCAGCCCAGGGGCCAGCACAGATACGCAGTATTTT
>TRBJ2-1|once|TRBV6-5|TRBD2
CASWPSGMTNEQFF
TGTGCCAGCTGGCCTAGCGGGATGACCAATGAGCAGTTCTTC
>TRBJ1-1|NA|TRBV5-6|NA
CASSFFRDTEAFF
TGTGCCAGCAGCTTTTTCCGGGACACTGAAGCTTTCTTT
>TRBJ1-2|NA|TRBV6-5|TRBD1
CASSSRQGFYGYTF
TGTGCCAGCAGTTCCCGACAGGGCTTCTATGGCTACACCTTC
>TRBJ2-5|NA|TRBV11-2|NA
CASSLGGAAQETQYF
TGTGCCAGCAGCTTAGGGGGAGCGGCCCAAGAGACCCAGTACTTC
>TRBJ2-1|NA|TRBV19|TRBD2
CASGGGFDEQFF
TGTGCCAGCGGGGGGGGGTTCGATGAGCAGTTCTTC
>TRBJ1-1|once|TRBV10-1|TRBD1
CASSETGTGTKAFF
TGCGCCAGCAGTGAGACCGGGACAGGGACAAAAGCTTTCTTT
>TRBJ1-3|NA|TRBV16|TRBD1
CASRPQGLGNTIYF
TGTGCCAGCAGACCACAGGGGCTGGGAAACACCATATATTTT
>TRBJ2-7|NA|TRBV11-2|NA
CASSLRGYEQYF
TGTGCCAGCAGCTTAAGAGGCTACGAGCAGTACTTC
>TRBJ2-1|NA|TRBV4-3|TRBD2
CASSLTPTSASINEQFF
TGCGCCAGCAGCCTAACACCGACTAGCGCCTCGATCAATGAGCAGTTCTTC
>TRBJ1-1|NA|TRBV30|NA
CAWRRAGVLMNTEAFF
TGTGCCTGGAGACGGGCAGGGGTACTCATGAACACTGAAGCTTTCTTT
>TRBJ2-7|NA|TRBV5-1|TRBD1
CASSPALHDRVPYEQYF
TGCGCCAGCAGCCCGGCGCTACACGACAGGGTACCCTACGAGCAGTACTTC
>TRBJ1-1|NA|TRBV7-9|TRBD1
CASSPDRGSTEAFF
TGTGCCAGCAGCCCCGACAGGGGTTCGACTGAAGCTTTCTTT
>TRBJ2-1|NA|TRBV19|TRBD1
CASSIKQGRNEQFF
TGTGCCAGTAGTATAAAACAGGGGCGCAATGAGCAGTTCTTC
>TRBJ1-2|NA|TRBV11-3|NA
CASSSQGGGYTF
TGTGCCAGCAGCTCACAGGGCGGTGGCTACACCTTC
>TRBJ1-1|NA|TRBV5-6|NA
CASSYYTGNTEAFF
TGTGCCAGCAGCTACTATACAGGGAACACTGAAGCTTTCTTT
>TRBJ2-2|once|TRBV11-2|TRBD2
CASTPAGLAGGRNTGELFF
TGTGCCAGCACCCCCGCGGGACTAGCGGGAGGCCGAAACACCGGGGAGCTGTTTTTT